One sample yielded the 14 T cell receptor beta chains listed below, sequenced in a study of shared clonotypes between healthy human individuals. TCRdb's table, derived via immunoSEQ multiplex PCR, lists solely in-frame clones and lacks some. The sample has 600,000 to 750,000 clones, 60% to 80% seen once. Sequenced: memory CD4+ T cells sorted from blood. The sample's subset: CD45RA-negative fraction. These receptors were obtained from a woman aged 30 to 39 in good health.

CDR3 in amino acids: CASPLCGPTENYGYTF. The CDR3 DNA follows: TGTGCCAGTCCGCTATGTGGGCCCACAGAAAACTATGGCTACACCTTC. The rearrangement uses TRBV19 and TRBJ1-2; no clear D gene. V was pared by 8 bases and J by 2 bases, with 21 bases between. CDR3 size: 16 residues. Germline-derived CDR1 and CDR2 are LNHDA and SQIVND (reference sequence).

The table lists this clone with many counts. This same CDR3 is encoded by further DNA sequences in the sample. The V call is TRBV4-1, the J call TRBJ2-5, with TRBD2 as a possible D gene (5 bases). Per the germline V gene, CDR1 is MGHRA and CDR2 is YSYEKL. The CDR3 is made up of 15 amino acids. Trimming took 3 bases from V and 4 from J, leaving 15 bases between them. The CDR3 DNA reads as TGCGCCAGCAGCCAGGGCCCCGGAGGTGCAGAGACCCAGTACTTC. Encoded protein: CASSQGPGGAETQYF.

Note on this clone: The junction does not match germline at one end; this may be a read error. The V and J genes are TRBV4-1 and TRBJ2-1, with TRBD2 matching over 9 bases. The germline gives CDR1 MGHRA, CDR2 YSYEKL. CDR3 length: 16 residues. The CDR3 region is CASRQDETSGYNEQFF. CDR3 nucleotides: TGCGCCAGCAGACAAGACGAGACTAGCGGTTACAATGAGCAGTTCTTC.

V usage is TRBV28 and J usage is TRBJ1-2, with a tentative D call TRBD1 (5 bases). Per germline, CDR1 MDHEN and CDR2 SYDVKM. This CDR3 region has 14 residues. The V gene lost 6 bases and the J gene lost 6 bases, with 17 bases spanning the gap. CDR3 coding DNA: TGTGCCAGCAGCACACGACGTTGGGGCCATGGCTACACCTTC. It is translated as CASSTRRWGHGYTF.

The genes are TRBV19 and TRBJ2-7; D uncertain. The V end lost 3 bases, the J end lost 2 bases, and 11 bases lay between the germline ends. This CDR3 region has 14 residues. Per germline, CDR1 LNHDA and CDR2 SQIVND (reference sequence). In DNA form, the CDR3 reads TGTGCCAGTAGTATGAACTCACCTCCCTACGAGCAGTACTTC. This translates into CASSMNSPPYEQYF.

The V call is TRBV29-1, the J call TRBJ2-1; unclear D gene. The CDR3 is 13 amino acids. Trimming removed 2 bases at V and 7 bases at J, with 12 bases between. Per the germline V gene, CDR1 is SQVTM and CDR2 is ANQGSEA. The CDR3 loop reads CSVERPNQNEQFF. The DNA of the CDR3 is TGCAGCGTTGAAAGGCCCAATCAAAATGAGCAGTTCTTC.

This clone has only a few counts. This rearrangement joins TRBV29-1 to TRBJ2-2; the match to TRBD2 covers 8 bases. From germline, CDR1 is SQVTM and CDR2 ANQGSEA. V lost 6 bases, J lost 4 bases, and 7 bases stayed unmatched. This CDR3 comprises 14 residues. Here the CDR3 reads CSVALGGGTGELFF. The CDR3 DNA is TGCAGCGTCGCCCTCGGGGGGGGCACCGGGGAGCTGTTTTTT.

V and J are TRBV10-1 and TRBJ2-2; D remains ambiguous. The germline V and J ends were trimmed by 6 bases and 5 bases, with 4 bases remaining between them. CDR1 and CDR2 from the germline V gene are WNHNN and SYGVQD (reference sequence). This CDR3 is 11 amino acids long. The CDR3: CASRGTGELFF. CDR3 nucleotide sequence: TGCGCCAGCAGGGGAACCGGGGAGCTGTTTTTT.

The CDR3 protein is CATATGFGNTIYF. The CDR3 nucleotides read TGTGCCACCGCAACAGGGTTCGGAAACACCATATATTTT. This chain connects TRBV7-7 to TRBJ1-3; maybe TRBD1 (6 bases). The CDR3 has 13 residues. CDR1 SSHAT and CDR2 FNYEAQ come from the germline V gene (reference sequence). V was trimmed by 10 bases and J by 4 bases, leaving 14 bases between them. The variable domain in full, with the rest retrieved from reference TRBV7-7 and TRBJ1-3, is GAGVSQSPRYKVTKRGQDVTLRCDPISSHATLYWYQQALGQGPEFLTYFNYEAQPDKSGLPSDRFSAERPEGSISTLTIQRTEQRDSAMYRCATATGFGNTIYFGEGSWLTVV.

This clone has a handful of counts. The chain carries TRBV7-8 and TRBJ2-2; D is undetermined. Germline CDR1 and CDR2: SGHVS and FQNEAQ. Between the trimmed V and J ends, which lost 6 bases and 1 base, there was a span of 6 bases. This CDR3 is built from 13 residues. The CDR3 DNA sequence: TGTGCCAGCAGTCGCGGGAACACCGGGGAGCTGTTTTTT. Translation gives CASSRGNTGELFF.

The DNA of the CDR3 is TGTGCCAGCAGCCGGCTTGGATTTATCGCGAACACTGAAGCTTTCTTT. Translation: CASSRLGFIANTEAFF. The rearrangement uses TRBV28 and TRBJ1-1, with no clear D. V lost 6 bases and J 1 base, leaving 18 bases between the germline ends. The CDR3 consists of 16 residues. The V gene's germline CDR1 is MDHEN and CDR2 SYDVKM.

This clone was counted between two and nine times. V usage is TRBV5-5 and J usage is TRBJ1-5; D uncertain. The germline CDR1 and CDR2 sequences are SGHKS and YYEKEE (reference sequence). Deletions cut 4 bases from V and 4 bases from J, with 12 bases between. This CDR3 has 14 residues. In DNA form, the CDR3 reads TGTGCCAGCAGCGCAGCCCAGTGGAATCAGCCCCAGCATTTT. Translating it yields CASSAAQWNQPQHF.

V and J are TRBV28 and TRBJ2-7, with D maybe TRBD2 (5 bases). The V end was cut by 5 bases, the J end by 5 bases, with 16 bases between. The CDR3 consists of 14 residues. In germline, CDR1 is MDHEN, CDR2 SYDVKM. The CDR3 loop reads CASSTPGVVHEQYF. Written as DNA, the CDR3 is TGTGCCAGCAGTACCCCCGGGGTCGTCCACGAGCAGTACTTC.

The chain links TRBV28 to TRBJ2-1; 12 bases line up with TRBD2. V was clipped by 7 bases and J by 8 bases; unmatched bases: 18. The length of the CDR3 is 18 residues. Per germline, CDR1 MDHEN and CDR2 SYDVKM. The DNA for the CDR3 is TGTGCCAGCACCTCACAGCGGCTAGCGGGAGGGCCTGGGCATGAGCAGTTCTTC. It is translated as CASTSQRLAGGPGHEQFF.